These 4 T cell receptor beta chains came from one sample sequenced in a study of T cell repertoires in cytomegalovirus infection. TCRdb reanalysed the reads using MiXCR and keeps one entry per CDR3 protein. The sample holds fewer than 850,000 distinct CDR3 sequences, approximately 32% seen once. These receptors are not linked to any known antigen. The input for sequencing was cultured CD8+ T cells from PBMCs, taken from culture after CMV antigen stimulation. The receptors shown here come from a human donor in good health (CMV status not recorded). Some clones in this sample may be carry-over from other donors' samples.

V gene TRBV6-1 combines with J gene TRBJ1-5; tentatively, D is TRBD1 (5 bases). The CDR3 loop spans 16 amino acids. Trimming stripped 4 bases from V and 3 bases from J, with 16 bases between. The germline gives CDR1 MNHNS, CDR2 SASEGT. CDR3 region: CASSAPRGSSNQPQHF. CDR3 bases: TGTGCCAGCAGTGCTCCCCGGGGCTCTTCCAATCAGCCCCAGCATTTT.

This clonotype occurred a few times. V usage is TRBV2 and J usage is TRBJ2-2; D is unresolved. This CDR3 is built from 14 residues. CDR1 SNHLY and CDR2 FYNNEI come from the germline V gene. Trimming took off 2 bases at V and 5 bases at J, with 9 bases between the two ends. CDR3 amino acids: CASSEINLTGELFF. DNA of the CDR3: TGTGCCAGCAGTGAAATCAACCTTACCGGGGAGCTGTTTTTT.

The chain employs TRBV6-5 and TRBJ1-2, with 7 bases aligning to TRBD1. With 1 base clipped from V and 6 bases from J, the junction kept 8 bases outside the gene matches. The CDR3 is 15 residues long. Germline CDR1 and CDR2: MNHEY and SVGAGI. The CDR3 loop is CASSYFQGDANGYTF. In DNA, the CDR3 is TGTGCCAGCAGTTACTTTCAGGGGGATGCTAATGGCTACACCTTC.

This clonotype appeared many times. The chain carries TRBV7-2 and TRBJ1-1; a possible D gene is TRBD1 (6 bases). CDR1 SGHTA and CDR2 FQGNSA come from the germline V gene. V lost 3 bases to trimming and J lost 0 bases, with 17 bases between them. The length of the CDR3 is 17 residues. Here the CDR3 reads CASSFPVTGGMNTEAFF. The CDR3 bases are TGTGCCAGCAGCTTTCCCGTGACAGGAGGGATGAACACTGAAGCTTTCTTT.